This T cell receptor (beta chain) originates from a study of response to subunit inactivated influenza vaccine. Whole-study results and caveats: T cells newly recruited by each seasonal influenza vaccination are few, the authors suggested.

Germline CDR1 reads ENHRY; CDR2 reads SYGVKD. V was shortened by 10 bases and J by 4 bases, with 14 bases between the two germline ends. This CDR3 region has 13 residues. TCRdb reanalysed the RT-PCR reads using MiXCR and keeps one entry per CDR3 protein. The sample holds 610,000 or so distinct CDR3 sequences; less than 15% are singletons and the top ten take 11%. This clonotype was counted only a few times. Its antigen is not known. V gene TRBV10-3 combines with J gene TRBJ1-5; perhaps TRBD1 as D (5 bases). This TCR was sampled from a man aged 45 to 65 who received an inactivated influenza vaccine. This specimen consisted of PBMCs from blood, obtained about 12 days after vaccination. The CDR3 nucleotides read TGTGCCACCGTGGGGCAGGAGAATCAGCCCCAGCATTTT. Translating gives CATVGQENQPQHF.